This TCR beta chain came from a study of blood T cell repertoires in COVID-19. Looking at the study overall: Researchers got acute and convalescent COVID-19 samples from the United States, Italy and Spain.

Method: immunoSEQ multiplex PCR; TCRdb's copy keeps in-frame clones and lacks some. The repertoire holds 300,000 to 400,000 clones, with roughly 84% as singletons. The CDR3 is made up of 15 amino acids. Trimming took 5 bases from V and 2 from J; bases not matched to a gene: 7. Per the germline V gene, CDR1 is MDHEN and CDR2 is SYDVKM. The clonotype was recovered from a woman between 25 and 40 years old who had recovered from COVID-19. J is TRBJ1-1 and V is TRBV28, with 8 nucleotides matching TRBD1. Source material: PBMCs or T cells enriched from blood (not recorded which). Here the CDR3 reads CASSIRTGTNTEAFF. Here the CDR3 DNA reads TGTGCCAGCAGTATACGGACAGGGACCAACACTGAAGCTTTCTTT.